The 11 T cell receptor beta chains reported below all come from one sample, sequenced in a study of blood T cell repertoires in COVID-19. Only in-frame clones appear in the TCRdb table, and some are missing; sequencing was by immunoSEQ multiplex PCR. The sample has about 310,000 clones, about nine tenths seen once. Sequences were obtained from PBMCs or T cells enriched from blood (not recorded which). The receptor set was obtained from a man between 60 and 70 years old who had recovered from COVID-19.

The gene calls are TRBV5-1 and TRBJ1-1; D might be TRBD1 (5 bases). In germline, CDR1 is SGHRS, CDR2 YFSETQ. V lost 4 bases, J lost 4 bases, and 17 bases lay in between. The CDR3 is 15 residues long. The CDR3 sequence is CASSLGGGSGTEAFF. The CDR3 nucleotides are TGCGCCAGCAGCCTCGGTGGGGGGAGTGGCACTGAAGCTTTCTTT.

CDR3 in amino acids: CASSLGGSGIYNEQFF. The DNA of the CDR3 is TGCGCCAGCAGCTTGGGGGGTAGCGGGATCTACAATGAGCAGTTCTTC. J is TRBJ2-1 and V is TRBV5-1; 8 positions agree with TRBD2. V shed 0 bases and J 3 bases; nucleotides not matched to a gene: 5. The CDR3 is 16 residues long. Looked up from germline, CDR1 is SGHRS and CDR2 is YFSETQ.

This rearrangement joins TRBV5-6 to TRBJ2-5; 10 bases are a match to TRBD2. Germline CDR1 SGHDT, CDR2 YYEEEE. This CDR3 region has 18 residues. With V trimmed by 1 base and J by 4 bases, 13 bases remained unmatched. The chain's CDR3 is CASSLIAASGRMAETQYF. DNA for the CDR3: TGTGCCAGCAGCTTGATTGCCGCTAGCGGGAGAATGGCAGAGACCCAGTACTTC.

The chain links TRBV3-1 (or the pseudogene TRBV3-2) to TRBJ1-6; the match to TRBD1 covers 7 bases. The length of the CDR3 is 16 residues. V was pared by 6 bases and J by 7 bases, with 12 bases of the junction left unmatched. Germline-derived CDR1 and CDR2 are LGHDT and YNNKEL (reference sequence). The CDR3 region is CASRPMTGQPNSPLHF. The CDR3, as DNA: TGTGCCAGCAGACCCATGACAGGGCAACCCAATTCACCCCTCCACTTT.

The chain is built from TRBV19 and TRBJ1-2, with D perhaps TRBD1 (6 bases). This CDR3 is built from 14 residues. Per germline, CDR1 LNHDA and CDR2 SQIVND (reference sequence). V dropped 3 bases and J dropped 6 bases, with 14 bases sitting between them. The CDR3 DNA is TGTGCCAGTAGTATGGACAGAAGAATCGATGGCTACACCTTC. The encoded protein is CASSMDRRIDGYTF.

This rearrangement joins TRBV7-3 to TRBJ2-2, with D uncertain. In germline, CDR1 is SGHTA, CDR2 FQGTGA. Trimming left V 0 bases short and J 2 bases short, with 10 bases between. This CDR3 has 16 residues. CDR3 DNA sequence: TGTGCCAGCAGCTTAACCCCGATAACTAACACCGGGGAGCTGTTTTTT. Translation: CASSLTPITNTGELFF.

The gene calls are TRBV6-5 and TRBJ1-5; D unresolved. CDR1 and CDR2 (germline): MNHEY, SVGAGI. The CDR3 loop spans 14 amino acids. V was cut by 6 bases and J by 0 bases, with 9 bases left in between. This CDR3 reads CASRIDNSNQPQHF. The CDR3 DNA sequence: TGTGCCAGCAGGATAGATAATAGCAATCAGCCCCAGCATTTT.

CDR3 DNA: TGTGCCAGCAGTTTTGCCGGGGGCTATAATTCACCCCTCCACTTT. Translating it yields CASSFAGGYNSPLHF. The chain uses TRBV28 and TRBJ1-6; perhaps TRBD1 as D (5 bases). The V gene's germline CDR1 is MDHEN and CDR2 SYDVKM. The CDR3 runs 15 residues. The V gene lost 3 bases and the J gene lost 3 bases, with 9 bases spanning the gap.

J is TRBJ1-6 and V is TRBV18; the D gene is possibly TRBD1 (6 bases). This CDR3 comprises 13 residues. The germline CDR1 and CDR2 sequences are KGHSH and LQKENI. V was pared by 2 bases and J by 8 bases, with 7 bases between. The chain's CDR3 is CASSPAGDSPLHF. DNA for the CDR3: TGTGCCAGCTCACCAGCAGGGGATTCACCCCTCCACTTT. Using reference TRBV18 and TRBJ1-6 for the parts outside the CDR3, the full variable domain is NAGVMQNPRHLVRRRGQEARLRCSPMKGHSHVYWYRQLPEEGLKFMVYLQKENIIDESGMPKERFSAEFPKEGPSILRIQQVVRGDSAAYFCASSPAGDSPLHFGNGTRLTVT.

This clone was counted once. V and J are TRBV12-5 and TRBJ1-1, with D uncertain. V lost 4 bases and J lost 1, with 4 bases in between. The CDR3 has 12 residues. The germline CDR1 and CDR2 sequences are LGHNT and FRNRAP. The chain's CDR3 is CASGYQNTEAFF. CDR3 DNA: TGTGCTAGTGGTTATCAGAACACTGAAGCTTTCTTT.

The rearrangement joins TRBV29-1 to TRBJ2-7; 8 bases fit TRBD1. The CDR3 runs 13 residues. Looked up from germline, CDR1 is SQVTM and CDR2 is ANQGSEA. The trim removed 6 bases at V and 2 bases at J, leaving 6 bases unmatched. The CDR3 DNA sequence: TGCAGCGTCGCCGGGACAGGAGCCTACGAGCAGTACTTC. Its translation: CSVAGTGAYEQYF.